Each of the 8 T cell receptor beta chains below was sequenced from the same sample in a study of T cell clones after liver transplantation. Data came from immunoSEQ multiplex PCR; TCRdb stores just in-frame clones and leaves some out. Of roughly 55,000 clones in the sample, around 85% are singletons; the top ten hold over 7%. The sample consisted of CD4+ T cells from blood, taken before liver transplant. These TCRs come from a human donor who received a liver transplant.

The J gene is TRBJ1-2, the V gene TRBV6-5; 9 bases are a match to TRBD1. J gave up 5 bases and V 6 bases, and 7 bases lay outside the gene matches. The CDR3 is made up of 14 amino acids. Germline CDR1 and CDR2: MNHEY and SVGAGI. CDR3 DNA: TGTGCCAGCAGGTACAGGGGGCAGATATATGGCTACACCTTC. Translated, it gives CASRYRGQIYGYTF.

V and J are TRBV5-1 and TRBJ1-3, with 8 bases fitting TRBD1. Per the germline V gene, CDR1 is SGHRS and CDR2 is YFSETQ. V shed 3 bases, J shed 4 bases, and the junction held 3 bases outside the gene matches. The CDR3 runs 14 residues. CDR3 in DNA: TGCGCCAGCAGCTCCAGGGGGCGCGGAAACACCATATATTTT. Amino acids: CASSSRGRGNTIYF.

The genes are TRBV21-1 and TRBJ2-7. TRBV21-1 is an annotated pseudogene. CDR3 length: 13 amino acids. The chain's CDR3 is CASSKDWHAEQYF. The DNA of the CDR3 is TGTGCCAGCAGCAAAGACTGGCATGCCGAGCAGTACTTC.

The sample holds one count of this clone. This rearrangement joins TRBV9 to TRBJ1-1; TRBD1 might be the D (5 bases). This CDR3 is 14 amino acids long. Trimming left V 3 bases short and J 3 bases short, with 12 bases between. CDR1 is SGDLS and CDR2 is YYNGEE in the germline V gene. Here the CDR3 DNA reads TGTGCCAGCAGCGCCCTAGGGGAAGACACTGAAGCTTTCTTT. Translated: CASSALGEDTEAFF.

This clone was counted between two and nine times. V and J are TRBV7-8 and TRBJ2-2; 8 bases line up with TRBD1. The V and J ends lost 2 bases and 1 base, in that order; junction bases with no gene match: 3. The CDR3 runs to 16 residues. The germline CDR1 and CDR2 sequences are SGHVS and FQNEAQ. CDR3 coding DNA: TGTGCCAGCAGCTTATCCGGACAGGGGAACACCGGGGAGCTGTTTTTT. This encodes CASSLSGQGNTGELFF.

The chain carries TRBV15 and TRBJ2-7; TRBD2 matches at 9 bases. Germline-derived CDR1 and CDR2 are LNHNV and YYDKDF (reference sequence). The CDR3 contains 15 residues. V was clipped by 0 bases and J by 6 bases; unmatched bases: 6. CDR3 loop: CATSRDLAGVGEQYF. DNA of the CDR3: TGTGCCACCAGCAGAGATTTAGCGGGAGTGGGCGAGCAGTACTTC. Together with reference TRBV15 and TRBJ2-7, the CDR3 gives the full variable domain: DAMVIQNPRYQVTQFGKPVTLSCSQTLNHNVMYWYQQKSSQAPKLLFHYYDKDFNNEADTPDNFQSRRPNTSFCFLDIRSPGLGDTAMYLCATSRDLAGVGEQYFGPGTRLTVT.

The table lists this clone with a count of one. The chain combines TRBV30 with TRBJ2-7, with D perhaps given as TRBD1 or TRBD2 (5 bases each). Germline V gene sequence: CDR1 GTSNPN, CDR2 SVGIG (reference sequence). This CDR3 spans 12 amino acids. V was cut by 2 bases and J by 6 bases, with 11 bases left in between. CDR3 region: CAWSWGTVEQYF. CDR3 nucleotide sequence: TGTGCCTGGAGTTGGGGGACGGTCGAGCAGTACTTC.

The gene calls are TRBV19 and TRBJ2-6, with D perhaps matching TRBD1 (6 bases). CDR3 length: 17 residues. Germline CDR1 reads LNHDA; CDR2 reads SQIVND (reference sequence). The V end lost 3 bases, the J end lost 8 bases, and 20 bases lay between the germline ends. In DNA form, the CDR3 reads TGTGCCAGTAGTATCCATCAGGGGCTTAGGGAAACCAACGTCCTGACTTTC. Translation gives CASSIHQGLRETNVLTF.